Listed below are T cell receptor beta chains from one sample, sequenced in a study of blood T cell repertoires in COVID-19. TCRdb keeps only in-frame clones here, not all; method: immunoSEQ multiplex PCR. The profile covers approximately 63,000 clones, with approximately 84% appearing a single time and 4.5% to 6% taken by the ten largest. The sample consisted of peripheral blood. These receptors were obtained from a man older than 75 in a cohort sampled during active COVID-19. Both conserved end residues are part of each CDR3. D genes are given only for firm matches.

v_gene	d_gene	j_gene	CDR3aa	CDR3nt
TRBV9	-	TRBJ1-3	CASRKEPSGNTIYF	TGTGCCAGCAGGAAAGAGCCCTCCGGAAACACCATATATTTT
TRBV19	TRBD2	TRBJ2-1	CASSKSGRAYNEQFF	TGTGCCAGTAGTAAAAGCGGGAGGGCCTACAATGAGCAGTTCTTC
TRBV15	-	TRBJ1-3	CATSTREERAIRRGNTIYF	TGTGCCACCAGCACCCGGGAAGAGAGGGCTATACGACGTGGAAACACCATATATTTT
TRBV12-3/TRBV12-4	-	TRBJ2-7	CASSLQGLGEQYF	TGTGCCAGCAGTTTACAGGGATTAGGCGAGCAGTACTTC
TRBV5-4	TRBD1	TRBJ2-7	CASSWDRGRAEQYF	TGTGCCAGCAGCTGGGACAGGGGGCGTGCCGAGCAGTACTTC
TRBV7-9	TRBD1	TRBJ2-3	CASTGTGSTDTQYF	TGTGCCAGCACCGGGACAGGAAGCACAGATACGCAGTATTTT
TRBV6-5	TRBD1	TRBJ1-2	CASSYSGQGTSGYTF	TGTGCCAGCAGTTACTCGGGACAGGGTACTTCCGGCTACACCTTC
TRBV5-1	-	TRBJ2-5	CASSLDGAVEGETQYF	TGCGCCAGCAGCTTGGACGGCGCAGTAGAGGGAGAGACCCAGTACTTC
TRBV5-1	-	TRBJ1-2	CASSSGGSYGYTF	TGCGCCAGCAGCTCGGGGGGAAGCTATGGCTACACCTTC
TRBV5-6	-	TRBJ2-3	CASSLPGGTDTQYF	TGTGCCAGCAGCTTGCCAGGGGGCACAGATACGCAGTATTTT
TRBV5-1	-	TRBJ1-2	CASRLDSYGYTF	TGCGCCAGCAGATTGGACAGCTATGGCTACACCTTC
TRBV9	TRBD1	TRBJ1-2	CASSAQGVYGYTF	TGTGCCAGCAGCGCACAGGGGGTTTATGGCTACACCTTC
TRBV7-8	-	TRBJ2-7	CASSLEGGTSYEQYF	TGTGCCAGCAGCTTAGAGGGCGGGACGTCCTACGAGCAGTACTTC
TRBV3-1/TRBV3-2	-	TRBJ2-7	CASSLRGGGEQYF	TGTGCCAGCAGCCTCAGAGGGGGGGGTGAGCAGTACTTC
TRBV20-1	-	TRBJ2-7	CSGGLTREQYF	TGCAGTGGTGGACTTACTCGGGAGCAGTACTTC
TRBV2	-	TRBJ1-5	CASSEQGNQPQHF	TGTGCCAGCAGTGAACAGGGGAATCAGCCCCAGCATTTT
TRBV19	TRBD1	TRBJ2-1	CATRGQGVREQFF	TGTGCCACCAGGGGACAGGGTGTCCGTGAGCAGTTCTTC
TRBV6-6	TRBD2	TRBJ2-3	CASRPGTSPDTQYF	TGTGCCAGCAGGCCTGGGACTAGCCCCGATACGCAGTATTTT
TRBV30	TRBD1	TRBJ1-3	CAWQTGTGENTIYF	TGTGCCTGGCAAACTGGGACAGGGGAAAACACCATATATTTT